The T cell receptor beta chain under discussion was sequenced for a study of shared clonotypes between healthy human individuals. At the deep level, the assay was run. Profiled with immunoSEQ multiplex PCR; TCRdb holds only in-frame clones, not every one. The repertoire includes 2 million to 2.5 million clones, approximately 96% of them detected once, and less than 0.15% sits in the top ten. The CDR3 runs to 12 residues. V was cut by 1 base and J by 0 bases, with 4 bases left in between. Germline lookup yields CDR1 GTSNPN and CDR2 SVGIG (reference sequence). Recent vaccinations or acute infections were absent in the healthy HIV-negative adult donors. Findings of the study overall: The study found about 5% of naive CD4 clonotypes shared across a few donors.

Concerning this clone itself: Antigen: not known. Other DNA sequences in this specimen translate into the identical CDR3.

The chain is built from TRBV30 and TRBJ2-7; no clear D gene. Sequences were obtained from naive CD4+ T cells sorted from blood. The subset is: CD45RA+ positively selected. The clonotype was recovered from a man aged 18 to 35 in good health. In nucleotides, the CDR3 is TGTGCCTGGAGTGCGGACTCCTACGAGCAGTACTTC. Its protein product is CAWSADSYEQYF.